This passage covers 11 T cell receptor beta chains from one sample sequenced in a study of Graves' ophthalmopathy and Graves' hyperthyroidism. RNA transcripts were the template, and TCR beta CDR3 regions were amplified from them. Second-round multiplex PCR followed a first-round RT-PCR using HTBI primers. TCRdb processed the multiplex PCR reads anew with MiXCR; each CDR3 protein has one entry. Of under 800,000 distinct CDR3 sequences listed, about a fifth were seen once; the top ten hold more than 5.5%. Sequencing input: peripheral blood. The receptors shown here come from a woman under 30 with stable Graves' hyperthyroidism. Some clones in this sample may be carry-over from other donors' samples.

This chain joins TRBV10-3 and TRBJ2-5; perhaps TRBD1 as D (6 bases). The CDR3 contains 15 residues. Germline CDR1 is ENHRY and CDR2 is SYGVKD. Trimming removed 2 bases from V and 1 base from J, with 11 bases in between. The CDR3 DNA sequence: TGTGCCATCAGTGAGGGACAGCCCAGCCAAGAGACCCAGTACTTC. Encoded protein: CAISEGQPSQETQYF.

The chain combines TRBV7-2 with TRBJ2-7; D is ambiguous. The V and J ends lost 1 base and 4 bases respectively, with 8 bases between them. CDR3 length equals 13 residues. Germline V lookup: CDR1 SGHTA, CDR2 FQGNSA. The CDR3 sequence is CASSLEYYYEQYF. The CDR3 DNA reads TGTGCCAGCAGCTTAGAATACTATTACGAGCAGTACTTC.

This clonotype was detected ten times or more. J is TRBJ2-5 and V is TRBV20-1, with 10 nucleotides matching TRBD1. CDR3 size: 14 residues. V lost 2 bases to trimming and J lost 4 bases; unmatched junction nucleotides: 4. Germline loops: CDR1 DFQATT, CDR2 SNEGSKA (reference sequence). The CDR3 nucleotides read TGCAGTGCTAGACCCCGGACAGGGGGAGAGACCCAGTACTTC. Translated: CSARPRTGGETQYF.

With regard to this clonotype: With a much larger clone just one base away, this may be a read error. The V call is TRBV29-1, the J call TRBJ2-4; D gene uncertain. The CDR3 is 14 amino acids. In germline, CDR1 is SQVTM, CDR2 ANQGSEA. CDR3 DNA sequence: TGCAGCGCGATCCACGAGTTTAGCAAAAACACTCAGTACTTC. Amino acid sequence: CSAIHEFSKNTQYF.

The V and J genes are TRBV7-2 and TRBJ2-5; unclear D gene. The CDR3 has 11 amino acids. Looked up from germline, CDR1 is SGHTA and CDR2 is FQGNSA. V gave up 3 bases and J gave up 14 bases, with 13 bases separating them. This chain's CDR3 is CASSFIGDPYF. The CDR3 coding sequence is TGTGCCAGCAGCTTCATTGGCGACCCCTACTTC.

This clonotype was found a few times. The V and J genes are TRBV6-1 and TRBJ1-3, with 8 bases lining up with TRBD1. CDR3 size: 14 residues. Trimming cost V 4 bases and J 9 bases; bases outside gene matches: 8. From germline, CDR1 is MNHNS and CDR2 SASEGT. CDR3 loop: CASSAGQGWATIYF. CDR3 in DNA: TGTGCCAGCAGTGCCGGACAGGGTTGGGCCACCATATATTTT.

This clonotype has more than one count but fewer than ten. The genes are TRBV6-1 and TRBJ1-2, with D perhaps matching TRBD1 (5 bases). The V gene lost 5 bases and the J gene lost 4 bases, with 17 bases spanning the gap. Germline CDR1 and CDR2: MNHNS and SASEGT. This CDR3 is built from 15 residues. In DNA, the CDR3 is TGTGCCAGCAGTCGACAAACCCAGGGATTCTATGGCTACACCTTC. Protein product: CASSRQTQGFYGYTF.

This clonotype was counted at least ten times. V is TRBV20-1 and J is TRBJ1-1; 7 bases align to TRBD1. The germline V gene encodes CDR1 DFQATT and CDR2 SNEGSKA (reference sequence). V trimming: 0 bases; J trimming: 5 bases; junction bases outside the gene matches: 12. This CDR3 is 16 amino acids long. The CDR3 DNA reads TGCAGTGCTAGAGATCCTTTAGACAGGGCCAGGACTGAAGCTTTCTTT. Encoded protein: CSARDPLDRARTEAFF.

The chain employs TRBV7-2 and TRBJ1-1; D gene uncertain. From germline, CDR1 is SGHTA and CDR2 FQGNSA. Trimming removed 3 bases from V and 4 bases from J, with 6 bases in between. There are 12 residues in the CDR3. Written as DNA, the CDR3 is TGTGCCAGCAGCTTCTTCAGCACTGAAGCTTTCTTT. Protein sequence: CASSFFSTEAFF.

This clonotype is a singleton in its sample. The J gene is TRBJ1-2, the V gene TRBV28; 10 nucleotides align to TRBD1. J was trimmed by 4 bases and V by 4 bases; bases with no gene match: 3. The CDR3 consists of 14 residues. Germline V gene data show CDR1 as MDHEN and CDR2 as SYDVKM. DNA for the CDR3: TGTGCCAGCAGTTCCTGGACAGGGGGCTATGGCTACACCTTC. Residues: CASSSWTGGYGYTF.

This clonotype appeared many times. The chain's CDR3 is CASSQEVPGITEAFF. DNA for the CDR3: TGTGCCAGCAGCCAAGAGGTCCCAGGGATCACTGAAGCTTTCTTT. The V gene is TRBV3-1, the J gene TRBJ1-1; D is perhaps TRBD1 (5 bases). CDR3 length equals 15 residues. V lost 0 bases and J lost 4, with 12 bases in between. Per the germline V gene, CDR1 is LGHDT and CDR2 is YNNKEL (reference sequence). Full variable domain (remainder filled in from reference TRBV3-1 and TRBJ1-1): DTAVSQTPKYLVTQMGNDKSIKCEQNLGHDTMYWYKQDSKKFLKIMFSYNNKELIINETVPNRFSPKSPDKAHLNLHINSLELGDSAVYFCASSQEVPGITEAFFGQGTRLTVV.